A single sample is the source of the 16 T cell receptor beta chains below, sequenced in a study of T cell repertoires in cytomegalovirus infection (dated 2019 in TCRdb). What this sample's treatment or condition label stands for: in vitro stimulation with specific CMV peptide epitopes to enrich CMV-specific T cells. Instrument on record: Illumina HiSeq 1500. TCRdb itself trimmed the public reads at Q25 with fastp, ran MiXCR and retained productive beta chains. Entries are consolidated by CDR3 protein sequence, retaining the most common genes and DNA. This sample is represented by 750,000 to 900,000 distinct CDR3 sequences; about 28% of them were singletons. Of the sample, around 14% falls within the top ten clones. Which antigens these TCRs recognize remains unknown. This specimen consisted of cultured CD8+ T cells from PBMCs, obtained from culture after CMV antigen stimulation. Receptors were obtained from a human donor in good health (CMV status not recorded). Some clones in this sample may be carry-over from other donors' samples.

Ten or more counts support this clonotype. This chain uses TRBV12-3 or TRBV12-4 with TRBJ1-1; D uncertain. The V end lost 5 bases, the J end lost 8 bases, and 3 bases lay between the germline ends. CDR3 size: 9 residues. The DNA of the CDR3 is TGTGCCAGCAGTCGGGAAGCTTTCTTT. Translation: CASSREAFF.

The chain recombines TRBV18 with TRBJ1-5; D is undetermined. The CDR3 extends over 13 amino acids. Germline V gene lookup returns CDR1 KGHSH and CDR2 LQKENI. Deletions cut 2 bases from V and 9 bases from J, with 11 bases between. The CDR3 DNA sequence: TGTGCCAGCTCACCAGGACGTGCATCGCCCCAGCATTTT. This gives the protein CASSPGRASPQHF. The complete variable domain, with remaining parts taken from reference TRBV18 and TRBJ1-5, reads NAGVMQNPRHLVRRRGQEARLRCSPMKGHSHVYWYRQLPEEGLKFMVYLQKENIIDESGMPKERFSAEFPKEGPSILRIQQVVRGDSAAYFCASSPGRASPQHFGDGTRLSIL.

This clonotype was observed a few times. This chain joins TRBV27 and TRBJ2-3; D is perhaps TRBD1 or TRBD2 (5 bases each). Germline CDR1 is MNHEY and CDR2 is SMNVEV (reference sequence). The length of the CDR3 is 13 residues. Trimming took 8 bases from V and 2 from J, leaving 11 bases between them. The CDR3 region has the DNA TGTGCCAGCGGGACGGGCTACACAGATACGCAGTATTTT. Translated: CASGTGYTDTQYF.

This clonotype came up many times. The CDR3 loop reads CASSPTQDLAGGFSSYNEQFF. As DNA, the CDR3 is TGTGCCAGCAGCCCCACGCAAGATCTAGCGGGGGGGTTTAGCTCCTACAATGAGCAGTTCTTC. This sequence joins TRBV7-6 and TRBJ2-1; 12 nucleotides match TRBD2. V gave up 5 bases and J gave up 0 bases; unmatched junction bases: 17. From germline, CDR1 is SGHVS and CDR2 FNYEAQ. The length of the CDR3 is 21 residues.

V gene TRBV6-6 combines with J gene TRBJ2-7; perhaps TRBD1 as D (6 bases). The germline V gene has CDR1 MNHNY and CDR2 SVGAGI (reference sequence). The length of the CDR3 is 17 residues. V was clipped by 0 bases and J by 2 bases, with 17 bases between them. CDR3 residues: CASSYSMGRQETYEQYV. DNA of the CDR3: TGTGCCAGCAGTTACTCGATGGGGAGACAGGAGACCTACGAGCAGTACGTC.

This clonotype was seen a few times. An end of the junction differs from the germline gene, which may be a read error. The V and J genes are TRBV6-1 and TRBJ1-1; no clear D. Germline CDR1 and CDR2: MNHNS and SASEGT. This CDR3 has 16 amino acids. CDR3 region: CAGSEVRVAGNTEAFF. The CDR3 region has the DNA TGTGCCGGCAGTGAAGTAAGGGTAGCGGGGAACACTGAAGCTTTCTTT.

The CDR3 coding sequence is TGTGCCAGCTCTGCTGAGAGGCCTGAAGCTTTCTTT. Amino acids: CASSAERPEAFF. The chain links TRBV2 to TRBJ1-1; D remains unclear. The CDR3 extends over 12 amino acids. Germline assignment: CDR1 SNHLY and CDR2 FYNNEI. Trimming shortened V by 8 bases and J by 6 bases, and 13 bases separated the two germline ends.

The rearrangement links TRBV19 to TRBJ2-2; D is possibly TRBD2 (7 bases). Germline CDR1 is LNHDA and CDR2 is SQIVND (reference sequence). This CDR3 has 15 amino acids. Trimming took 10 bases from V and 3 from J, leaving 18 bases between them. CDR3 amino acids: CATPAGALDTGELFF. CDR3 DNA: TGTGCCACCCCTGCGGGGGCGCTAGACACCGGGGAGCTGTTTTTT.

This clonotype showed up just a few times. V is TRBV7-9 and J is TRBJ2-5; 7 bases align to TRBD2. The ends lost 4 bases at V and 3 bases at J; junction bases unmatched: 14. The CDR3 has 17 residues. CDR1 is SEHNR and CDR2 is FQNEAQ in the germline V gene (reference sequence). The CDR3 DNA sequence: TGTGCCAGCAGCTCCCGCGGGAAGGGGCTAGCGGAAGAGACCCAGTACTTC. It codes for CASSSRGKGLAEETQYF.

This chain connects TRBV7-9 to TRBJ2-1; 7 bases agree with TRBD1. The junction had 4 bases not matched to a gene; V was cut back by 2 bases and J by 0 bases. Germline CDR1 reads SEHNR; CDR2 reads FQNEAQ (reference sequence). The CDR3 has 16 amino acids. CDR3 coding DNA: TGTGCCAGCAGCTTACCTGACAGGGTCTCCTACAATGAGCAGTTCTTC. Residues: CASSLPDRVSYNEQFF.

The V gene is TRBV10-3, the J gene TRBJ2-3, with D perhaps matching TRBD1 (6 bases). With 2 bases removed from V and 2 bases from J, the gap between germline ends came to 11 bases. Germline values: CDR1 ENHRY, CDR2 SYGVKD. The CDR3 is 15 amino acids. CDR3 protein: CAISEGGQTTDTQYF. The CDR3 nucleotides read TGTGCCATCAGTGAGGGCGGACAGACCACAGATACGCAGTATTTT.

The chain employs TRBV6-2 or TRBV6-3 and TRBJ1-1, with 8 bases lining up with TRBD1. V shed 5 bases and J 2 bases; nucleotides not matched to a gene: 10. Germline V gene sequence: CDR1 MNHEY, CDR2 SVGEGT. This CDR3 spans 16 amino acids. The CDR3 region has the DNA TGTGCCAGCAGTGGCGGTACAGGGGGGTCCAACACTGAAGCTTTCTTT. It codes for CASSGGTGGSNTEAFF.

This clonotype was detected only a few times. The rearrangement links TRBV12-3 or TRBV12-4 to TRBJ1-5; weak D call: TRBD1 (6 bases). The CDR3 runs 14 residues. V was pared by 3 bases and J by 5 bases, with 11 bases between. DNA for the CDR3: TGTGCCAGCAGTTTGCCAGGGGATCATCAGCCCCAGCATTTT. Residues: CASSLPGDHQPQHF.

This clonotype was observed at least ten times. The chain recombines TRBV7-8 with TRBJ2-7; 10 nucleotides align to TRBD2. This CDR3 is built from 15 residues. The V gene end was trimmed by 5 bases and the J gene end by 0 bases; junction bases not matched to a gene: 4. CDR1 is SGHVS, CDR2 FQNEAQ, per germline. Here the CDR3 reads CASSQIAGGSYEQYV. The CDR3, as DNA: TGTGCCAGCAGCCAAATAGCGGGGGGCTCCTACGAGCAGTACGTC.

The chain links TRBV7-4 to TRBJ1-2; 8 nucleotides match TRBD1. J lost 7 bases, V lost 5 bases, and 6 bases had no gene match. This CDR3 contains 13 residues. From germline, CDR1 is SGHVT and CDR2 SQSDAQ. CDR3 amino acids: CASSTETGAGYTF. For the CDR3, the DNA is TGTGCCAGCAGCACCGAGACAGGGGCTGGCTACACCTTC.

This clonotype was seen only a few times. V gene TRBV9 combines with J gene TRBJ1-5, with D tentatively TRBD1 (5 bases). The CDR3 length is 14 residues. The germline V gene encodes CDR1 SGDLS and CDR2 YYNGEE. Trimming left V 4 bases short and J 5 bases short, with 13 bases between. The CDR3 sequence is CASSPGSGDQPQHF. Written as DNA, the CDR3 is TGTGCCAGCAGCCCAGGTTCGGGGGATCAGCCCCAGCATTTT.